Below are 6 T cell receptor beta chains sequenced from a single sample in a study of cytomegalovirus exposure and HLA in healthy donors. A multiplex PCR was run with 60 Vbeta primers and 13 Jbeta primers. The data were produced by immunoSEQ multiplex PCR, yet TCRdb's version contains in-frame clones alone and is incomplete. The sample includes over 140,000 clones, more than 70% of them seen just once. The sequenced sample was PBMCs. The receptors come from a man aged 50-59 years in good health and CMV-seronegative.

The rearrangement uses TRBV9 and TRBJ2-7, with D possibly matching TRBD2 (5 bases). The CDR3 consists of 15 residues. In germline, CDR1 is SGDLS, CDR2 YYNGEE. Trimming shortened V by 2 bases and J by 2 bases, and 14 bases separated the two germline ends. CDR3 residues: CASSVGIFGPYEQYF. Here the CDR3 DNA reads TGTGCCAGCAGCGTCGGGATTTTCGGCCCCTACGAGCAGTACTTC.

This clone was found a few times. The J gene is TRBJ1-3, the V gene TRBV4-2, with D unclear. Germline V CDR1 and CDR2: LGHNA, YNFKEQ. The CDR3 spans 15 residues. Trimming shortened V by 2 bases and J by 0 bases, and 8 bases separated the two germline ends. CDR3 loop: CASSQSRDSGNTIYF. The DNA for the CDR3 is TGTGCCAGCAGCCAATCTCGGGACTCTGGAAACACCATATATTTT.

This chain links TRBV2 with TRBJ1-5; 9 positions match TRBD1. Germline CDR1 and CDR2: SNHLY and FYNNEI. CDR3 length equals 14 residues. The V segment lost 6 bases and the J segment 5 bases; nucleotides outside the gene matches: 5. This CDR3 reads CASSQTGGYQPQHF. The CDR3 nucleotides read TGTGCCAGCAGCCAGACAGGGGGATATCAGCCCCAGCATTTT.

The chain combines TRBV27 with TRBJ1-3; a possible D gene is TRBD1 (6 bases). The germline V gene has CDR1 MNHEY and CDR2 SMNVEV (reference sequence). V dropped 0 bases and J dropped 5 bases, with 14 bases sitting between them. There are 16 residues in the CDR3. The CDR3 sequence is CASSLSGGGGRNTIYF. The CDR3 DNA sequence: TGTGCCAGCAGTTTATCTGGCGGGGGGGGGCGAAACACCATATATTTT.

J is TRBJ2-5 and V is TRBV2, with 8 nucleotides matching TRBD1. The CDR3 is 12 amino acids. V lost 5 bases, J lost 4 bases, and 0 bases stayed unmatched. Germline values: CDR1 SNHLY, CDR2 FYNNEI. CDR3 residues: CASSTGGETQYF. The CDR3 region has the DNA TGTGCCAGCAGTACAGGGGGAGAGACCCAGTACTTC.

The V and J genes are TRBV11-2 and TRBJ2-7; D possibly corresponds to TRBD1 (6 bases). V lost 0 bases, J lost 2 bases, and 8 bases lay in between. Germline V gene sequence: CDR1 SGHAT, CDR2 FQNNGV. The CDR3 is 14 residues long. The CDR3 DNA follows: TGTGCCAGCAGCTTAGACAGGGGCCCCTACGAGCAGTACTTC. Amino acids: CASSLDRGPYEQYF.